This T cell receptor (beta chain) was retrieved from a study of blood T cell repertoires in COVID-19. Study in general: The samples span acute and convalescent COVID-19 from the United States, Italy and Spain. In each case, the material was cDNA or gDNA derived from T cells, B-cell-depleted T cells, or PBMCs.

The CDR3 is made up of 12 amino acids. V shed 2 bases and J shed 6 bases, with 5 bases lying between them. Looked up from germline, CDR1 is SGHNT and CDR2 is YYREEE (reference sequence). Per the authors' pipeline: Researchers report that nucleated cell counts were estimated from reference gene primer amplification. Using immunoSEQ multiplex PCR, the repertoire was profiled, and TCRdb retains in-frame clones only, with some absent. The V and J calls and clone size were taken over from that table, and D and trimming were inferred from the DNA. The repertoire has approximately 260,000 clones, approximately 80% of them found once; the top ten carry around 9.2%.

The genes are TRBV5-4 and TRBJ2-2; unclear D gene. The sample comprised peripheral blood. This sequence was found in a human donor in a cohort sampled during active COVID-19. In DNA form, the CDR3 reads TGTGCCAGCAGCTTTTCAGCCGGGGAGCTGTTTTTT. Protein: CASSFSAGELFF.